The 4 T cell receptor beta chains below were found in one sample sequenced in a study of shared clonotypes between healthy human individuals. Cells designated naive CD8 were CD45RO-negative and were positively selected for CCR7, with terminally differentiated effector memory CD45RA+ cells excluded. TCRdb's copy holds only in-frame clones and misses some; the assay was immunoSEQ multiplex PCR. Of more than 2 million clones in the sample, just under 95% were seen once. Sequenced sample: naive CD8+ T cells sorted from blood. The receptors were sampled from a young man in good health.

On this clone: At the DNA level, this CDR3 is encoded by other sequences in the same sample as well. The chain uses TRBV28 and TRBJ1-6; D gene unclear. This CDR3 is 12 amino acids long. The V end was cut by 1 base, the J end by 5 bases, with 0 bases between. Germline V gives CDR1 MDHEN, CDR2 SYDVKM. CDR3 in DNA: TGTGCCAGCAGTTTATATAATTCACCCCTCCACTTT. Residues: CASSLYNSPLHF. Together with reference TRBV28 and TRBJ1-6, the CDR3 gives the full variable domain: DVKVTQSSRYLVKRTGEKVFLECVQDMDHENMFWYRQDPGLGLRLIYFSYDVKMKEKGDIPEGYSVSREKKERFSLILESASTNQTSMYLCASSLYNSPLHFGNGTRLTVT.

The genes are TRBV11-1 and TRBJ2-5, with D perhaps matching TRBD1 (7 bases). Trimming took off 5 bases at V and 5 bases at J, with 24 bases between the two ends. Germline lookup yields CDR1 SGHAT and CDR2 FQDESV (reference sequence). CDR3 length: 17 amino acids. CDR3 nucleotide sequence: TGTGCCAGCAGCCAGTACTTAGGGGACAGTGCGGGGGAGACCCAGTACTTC. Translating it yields CASSQYLGDSAGETQYF. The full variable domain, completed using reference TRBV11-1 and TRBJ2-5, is EAEVAQSPRYKITEKSQAVAFWCDPISGHATLYWYRQILGQGPELLVQFQDESVVDDSQLPKDRFSAERLKGVDSTLKIQPAELGDSAMYLCASSQYLGDSAGETQYFGPGTRLLVL.

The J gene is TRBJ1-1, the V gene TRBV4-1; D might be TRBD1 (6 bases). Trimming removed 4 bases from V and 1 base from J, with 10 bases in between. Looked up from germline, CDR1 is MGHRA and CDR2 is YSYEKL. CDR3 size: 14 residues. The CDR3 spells CASSLTTGNTEAFF. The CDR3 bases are TGCGCCAGCAGCCTCACGACAGGGAACACTGAAGCTTTCTTT.

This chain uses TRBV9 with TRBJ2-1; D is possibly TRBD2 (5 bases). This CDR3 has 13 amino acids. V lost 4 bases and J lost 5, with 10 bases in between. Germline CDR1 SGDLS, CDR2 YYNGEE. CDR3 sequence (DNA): TGTGCCAGCAGCCCGGACTCGAACAATGAGCAGTTCTTC. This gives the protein CASSPDSNNEQFF. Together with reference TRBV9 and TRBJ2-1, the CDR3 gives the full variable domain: DSGVTQTPKHLITATGQRVTLRCSPRSGDLSVYWYQQSLDQGLQFLIQYYNGEERAKGNILERFSAQQFPDLHSELNLSSLELGDSALYFCASSPDSNNEQFFGPGTRLTVL.